The sequence of this TCR beta chain was determined in a study of T cells expressing NK-cell markers. Study-level background: Sorted CD3+CD56+NKG2C+, CD3+CD56+NKG2C- and CD3+CD56-NKG2C+ T cells provided the TCR beta repertoires.

5'RACE template switching with UMIs generated TCR beta cDNA. TCRdb reanalyzed the 5' RACE reads, giving one entry per CDR3 protein sequence and no DNA. This sample's clone table lists 550,000 to 600,000 distinct CDR3 sequences. The germline gives CDR1 MNHEY, CDR2 SMNVEV (reference sequence). This CDR3 has 15 amino acids. Study conclusions and caveats: Evidence did not settle whether expanded NKG2C+ T cell clones targeted HCMV. These same clonotypes (in several donors) also led the CD3+CD56-NKG2C+ fraction.

Remarks on this clonotype: Its antigen is as yet unknown.

This TCR came from a man aged 18-30 years in good health. The sequencing input was blood T cells: a sorted CD56 or NKG2C T cell subset, CD4+ or CD8+ T cells, or bulk PBMC T cells (not recorded which). The genes are TRBV27 and TRBJ2-7; lacking DNA, the TRBD1 call made by TCRdb goes unchecked. The CDR3 sequence is CASSFTTGSLGEQYF.